These 9 T cell receptor beta chains were sequenced from one sample in a study of shared clonotypes between healthy human individuals. Terminally differentiated effector memory CD45RA+ cells were excluded by CCR7 positive selection of CD45RO-negative cells. Data came from immunoSEQ multiplex PCR; TCRdb stores just in-frame clones and leaves some out. The sample lists some 2,000,000 clones; just under 95% were seen once. The sample consisted of naive CD8+ T cells sorted from blood. The receptors come from a man aged 18 to 29 in good health.

The V and J genes are TRBV7-9 and TRBJ2-2; unclear D gene. Germline values: CDR1 SEHNR, CDR2 FQNEAQ (reference sequence). The CDR3 spans 14 residues. Trimming stripped 5 bases from V and 3 bases from J, with 10 bases between. The CDR3 DNA is TGTGCCAGCAGCCCAACCATATACACCGGGGAGCTGTTTTTT. It translates to CASSPTIYTGELFF.

The chain joins TRBV19 to TRBJ1-1, with TRBD1 as a possible D gene (5 bases). Germline assignment: CDR1 LNHDA and CDR2 SQIVND (reference sequence). The CDR3 extends over 16 amino acids. Trimming took off 1 base at V and 6 bases at J, with 18 bases between the two ends. CDR3 region: CASSIGIGVLMAEAFF. The CDR3 DNA sequence: TGTGCCAGTAGTATAGGCATAGGGGTACTGATGGCTGAAGCTTTCTTT.

This clone appeared once. This CDR3 is CASGLGPDTEAFF. The CDR3 DNA follows: TGTGCTAGTGGTTTGGGCCCGGACACTGAAGCTTTCTTT. The V and J genes are TRBV12-5 and TRBJ1-1; D gene unclear. The CDR3 has 13 residues. V shed 1 base and J shed 3 bases, with 6 bases lying between them. Germline V CDR1 and CDR2: LGHNT, FRNRAP. Together with reference TRBV12-5 and TRBJ1-1, the CDR3 gives the full variable domain: DARVTQTPRHKVTEMGQEVTMRCQPILGHNTVFWYRQTMMQGLELLAYFRNRAPLDDSGMPKDRFSAEMPDATLATLKIQPSEPRDSAVYFCASGLGPDTEAFFGQGTRLTVV.

The rearrangement joins TRBV13 to TRBJ1-2, with D possibly being TRBD1 (5 bases). Trimming removed 0 bases at V and 8 bases at J, with 13 bases between. This CDR3 region has 14 residues. Germline values: CDR1 PRHDT, CDR2 FYEKMQ (reference sequence). The CDR3 here is CASSLGGALEGYTF. DNA for the CDR3: TGTGCCAGCAGCTTAGGAGGGGCCTTAGAGGGCTACACCTTC.

V gene TRBV7-2 combines with J gene TRBJ1-6; D gene ambiguous. Trimming pared 5 bases from V and 13 bases from J, leaving 12 bases between. The CDR3 is 12 residues long. CDR1 is SGHTA, CDR2 FQGNSA, per germline. The chain's CDR3 is CASSGPFPPLHF. DNA of the CDR3: TGTGCCAGCAGCGGCCCCTTTCCGCCCCTCCACTTT.

The chain links TRBV29-1 to TRBJ2-1; no firm D call. Germline CDR1 is SQVTM and CDR2 is ANQGSEA. This CDR3 contains 11 residues. V lost 4 bases, J lost 9 bases, and 10 bases lay in between. CDR3 loop: CSVAETTEQFF. In nucleotides, the CDR3 is TGCAGCGTTGCCGAAACTACTGAGCAGTTCTTC.

On this clone itself: The sample carries other DNA sequences with the same CDR3. The rearrangement uses TRBV5-1 and TRBJ2-1, with no clear D. CDR3 size: 13 residues. V gave up 7 bases and J gave up 0 bases, with 8 bases separating them. Germline CDR1 and CDR2: SGHRS and YFSETQ. CDR3: CASSPSSYNEQFF. CDR3 nucleotide sequence: TGCGCCAGCTCCCCAAGCTCCTACAATGAGCAGTTCTTC.

The V and J genes are TRBV5-1 and TRBJ2-1; D may be TRBD1 or TRBD2 (5 bases each). The V end lost 6 bases, the J end lost 6 bases, and 28 bases lay between the germline ends. The CDR3 has 18 residues. Germline V gene lookup returns CDR1 SGHRS and CDR2 YFSETQ. CDR3 sequence: CASIGSGSRDDVANEQFF. CDR3 nucleotides: TGCGCCAGCATCGGTTCAGGCTCCCGGGACGACGTTGCCAATGAGCAGTTCTTC.

V usage is TRBV28 and J usage is TRBJ1-5; possible D gene TRBD1, 5 bases. Trimming shortened V by 4 bases and J by 0 bases, and 10 bases separated the two germline ends. This CDR3 contains 15 residues. Germline V gene lookup returns CDR1 MDHEN and CDR2 SYDVKM. The CDR3 is CASSWGVSSNQPQHF. The CDR3 bases are TGTGCCAGCAGTTGGGGGGTGAGTAGCAATCAGCCCCAGCATTTT.